The clone carrying this T cell receptor (beta chain) was picked up a small number of times. With 0 bases clipped from V and 5 bases from J, the junction kept 6 bases outside the gene matches. Germline values: CDR1 SGHDT, CDR2 YYEEEE. The CDR3 totals 16 residues. It was with 60 Vbeta and 13 Jbeta primers that the PCR ran. Profiling relied on immunoSEQ multiplex PCR, and the TCRdb table lists in-frame clones only, not all of them. The sample lists roughly 99,000 clones; 82% were seen once. This specimen comes from a study of cytomegalovirus exposure and HLA in healthy donors. This receptor was identified in a man between 25 and 39 years old in good health and CMV-seropositive. J is TRBJ2-3 and V is TRBV5-6; 10 bases are shared with TRBD2. Sequencing was performed on PBMCs. The CDR3 coding sequence is TGTGCCAGCAGCTTGGGCTCCGGGACTAGCGTAGATACGCAGTATTTT. Its translation: CASSLGSGTSVDTQYF.